These 31 T cell receptor beta chains were all obtained from the same sample, sequenced in a study of blood T cell repertoires in COVID-19. TCRdb keeps only in-frame clones here, not all; method: immunoSEQ multiplex PCR. The data contain approximately 170,000 clones, 80% to 90% of them seen just once; the ten biggest clones take up around a fifth. The sequenced material came from peripheral blood. All receptors derive from an elderly woman with acute or convalescent COVID-19.

The gene calls are TRBV24-1 and TRBJ2-7; TRBD2 aligns across 11 bases. Losses at the gene ends were 1 base for V and 6 bases for J; bases not matched to a gene: 7. Looked up from germline, CDR1 is KGHDR and CDR2 is SFDVKD. CDR3 length: 16 amino acids. The CDR3 sequence is CATSDFHTSGSAEQYF. For the CDR3, the DNA is TGTGCCACCAGTGATTTCCATACTAGCGGGAGCGCCGAGCAGTACTTC.

This chain joins TRBV19 and TRBJ1-1; D is possibly TRBD1 (5 bases). Trimming took off 4 bases at V and 5 bases at J, with 11 bases between the two ends. The CDR3 loop spans 13 amino acids. From germline, CDR1 is LNHDA and CDR2 SQIVND (reference sequence). The CDR3 DNA follows: TGTGCCAGTAGTACCTTGACAGATACTGAAGCTTTCTTT. The encoded protein is CASSTLTDTEAFF.

The chain employs TRBV3-1 (or the pseudogene TRBV3-2) and TRBJ2-5; tentative D call: TRBD2 (5 bases). From germline, CDR1 is LGHDT and CDR2 YNNKEL (reference sequence). The CDR3 length is 12 residues. Trimming took 1 base from V and 7 from J, leaving 7 bases between them. Written as DNA, the CDR3 is TGTGCCAGCAGCCAAGGGGAGTTGACCCAGTACTTC. As protein: CASSQGELTQYF.

The chain employs TRBV5-1 and TRBJ1-6; D might be TRBD1 (5 bases). The CDR3 contains 15 residues. Germline V gene sequence: CDR1 SGHRS, CDR2 YFSETQ. V lost 4 bases to trimming and J lost 9 bases, with 17 bases between them. The CDR3 region has the DNA TGCGCCAGCAGCCCGGACACTCTTATGGGTTCACCCCTCCACTTT. Translation gives CASSPDTLMGSPLHF.

The chain recombines TRBV5-1 with TRBJ2-1, with 10 bases lining up with TRBD1. This CDR3 spans 18 amino acids. V trimming: 0 bases; J trimming: 6 bases; junction bases outside the gene matches: 12. Germline CDR1 reads SGHRS; CDR2 reads YFSETQ. CDR3 in DNA: TGCGCCAGCAGCTTGGCATCCTCGACAGGGGGCTTCCTCAATGAGCAGTTCTTC. It yields the protein CASSLASSTGGFLNEQFF.

The chain is built from TRBV6-4 and TRBJ2-3; 7 positions match TRBD2. The junction had 11 bases not matched to a gene; V was cut back by 10 bases and J by 4 bases. The CDR3 contains 14 residues. CDR1 MRHNA and CDR2 SNTAGT come from the germline V gene. The CDR3 spells CAMARGSAPDTQYF. DNA for the CDR3: TGTGCCATGGCCCGCGGGAGCGCTCCAGATACGCAGTATTTT.

The chain combines TRBV3-1 (or the pseudogene TRBV3-2) with TRBJ2-5; a possible D gene is TRBD1 (6 bases). Trimming took 1 base from V and 5 from J, leaving 11 bases between them. Germline-derived CDR1 and CDR2 are LGHDT and YNNKEL (reference sequence). This CDR3 region has 14 residues. The CDR3 protein is CASSQARQVETQYF. CDR3 nucleotide sequence: TGTGCCAGCAGCCAAGCGCGACAGGTGGAGACCCAGTACTTC.

This chain connects TRBV2 to TRBJ1-5, with 9 nucleotides matching TRBD1. CDR3 length: 15 residues. Germline V gene data show CDR1 as SNHLY and CDR2 as FYNNEI. Germline trimming cut 3 bases from V and 6 bases from J; bases unmatched to any gene: 6. CDR3 DNA sequence: TGTGCCAGCAGTGATTGGACAGGGGTACTTCAGCCCCAGCATTTT. It specifies CASSDWTGVLQPQHF.

The chain recombines TRBV5-4 with TRBJ1-1, with 7 bases matching TRBD1. Germline V gives CDR1 SGHNT, CDR2 YYREEE (reference sequence). V was pared by 1 base and J by 4 bases, with 7 bases of the junction left unmatched. This CDR3 is built from 15 residues. The DNA of the CDR3 is TGTGCCAGCAGCTTGTCCTTGGGACAGCCCACTGAAGCTTTCTTT. Protein product: CASSLSLGQPTEAFF.

This chain connects TRBV27 to TRBJ2-1; 8 bases are a match to TRBD2. The length of the CDR3 is 14 residues. Germline trimming cut 2 bases from V and 9 bases from J; bases unmatched to any gene: 6. From germline, CDR1 is MNHEY and CDR2 SMNVEV (reference sequence). The CDR3 reads CASSLTGGWGEQFF. CDR3 in DNA: TGTGCCAGCAGTTTAACGGGAGGGTGGGGTGAGCAGTTCTTC.

This clone was seen just once. The chain combines TRBV4-2 with TRBJ1-5; D might be TRBD1 (6 bases). Germline V gene lookup returns CDR1 LGHNA and CDR2 YNFKEQ. V lost 1 base and J lost 0, with 7 bases in between. There are 15 residues in the CDR3. This chain's CDR3 is CASSQGTDSNQPQHF. CDR3 nucleotide sequence: TGTGCCAGCAGCCAAGGGACAGATAGCAATCAGCCCCAGCATTTT.

The V gene is TRBV2, the J gene TRBJ1-1; D not resolved. Deletions cut 11 bases from V and 9 bases from J, with 19 bases between. The CDR3 is made up of 12 amino acids. Per the germline V gene, CDR1 is SNHLY and CDR2 is FYNNEI. CDR3 in amino acids: CAGDQGGGKAFF. The CDR3 nucleotides are TGTGCCGGCGATCAAGGAGGTGGAAAAGCTTTCTTT.

V and J are TRBV4-1 and TRBJ1-1; TRBD1 agrees at 7 bases. V lost 1 base and J lost 3; bases outside the gene matches: 5. Looked up from germline, CDR1 is MGHRA and CDR2 is YSYEKL. This CDR3 contains 15 residues. CDR3 loop: CASSQALTGDTEAFF. In DNA form, the CDR3 reads TGCGCCAGCAGCCAAGCCCTTACAGGGGACACTGAAGCTTTCTTT.

The chain carries TRBV5-1 and TRBJ2-5; D gene unclear. The CDR3 is made up of 13 amino acids. Germline CDR1 reads SGHRS; CDR2 reads YFSETQ. V lost 2 bases to trimming and J lost 4 bases, with 9 bases between them. The CDR3 loop is CASSLGNRETQYF. The CDR3 DNA reads TGCGCCAGCAGCTTAGGTAACAGAGAGACCCAGTACTTC.

Only one count was recorded for this clone. The V and J genes are TRBV27 and TRBJ2-3, with D uncertain. The V end lost 1 base, the J end lost 3 bases, and 8 bases lay between the germline ends. Germline V gene lookup returns CDR1 MNHEY and CDR2 SMNVEV (reference sequence). The CDR3 is 14 residues long. CDR3 amino acids: CASSLYPRTDTQYF. In DNA form, the CDR3 reads TGTGCCAGCAGTTTATACCCTAGGACAGATACGCAGTATTTT.

The chain links TRBV6-6 to TRBJ1-5; no definite D call. Germline V gives CDR1 MNHNY, CDR2 SVGAGI (reference sequence). The CDR3 is 11 amino acids. V lost 6 bases to trimming and J lost 4 bases, with 4 bases between them. The CDR3: CASSHNQPQHF. CDR3 sequence (DNA): TGTGCCAGCAGCCATAATCAGCCCCAGCATTTT.

In its sample, this clone was seen a few times. The genes are TRBV6-5 and TRBJ1-2; 7 positions match TRBD1. The germline gives CDR1 MNHEY, CDR2 SVGAGI. The CDR3 consists of 15 residues. V shed 5 bases and J 2 bases; nucleotides not matched to a gene: 8. Written as DNA, the CDR3 is TGTGCCAGCAGTCCTTCCGGACAGGAGAACTATGGCTACACCTTC. Its translation: CASSPSGQENYGYTF.

J is TRBJ2-1 and V is TRBV12-5; 12 bases map to TRBD2. CDR1 is LGHNT, CDR2 FRNRAP, per germline. This CDR3 has 14 amino acids. Trimming took 3 bases from V and 7 from J; bases not matched to a gene: 1. In nucleotides, the CDR3 is TGTGCTAGTGGTTTAGGACTAGCGGGAAATGAGCAGTTCTTC. Translating it yields CASGLGLAGNEQFF.

CDR3 residues: CASSNSGSGTGELFF. CDR3 DNA sequence: TGTGCCAGCAGTAATAGCGGGAGCGGGACCGGGGAGCTGTTTTTT. The chain is built from TRBV7-2 and TRBJ2-2; TRBD2 matches 9 bases. Germline V gene data show CDR1 as SGHTA and CDR2 as FQGNSA. This CDR3 is 15 amino acids long. The J segment lost 5 bases and the V segment lost 6 bases, leaving 7 bases of the junction unmatched. The full variable domain, completed using reference TRBV7-2 and TRBJ2-2, is GAGVSQSPSNKVTEKGKDVELRCDPISGHTALYWYRQSLGQGLEFLIYFQGNSAPDKSGLPSDRFSAERTGGSVSTLTIQRTQQEDSAVYLCASSNSGSGTGELFFGEGSRLTVL.

The chain recombines TRBV7-6 with TRBJ2-3; 16 bases agree with TRBD2. This CDR3 contains 18 residues. CDR1 SGHVS and CDR2 FNYEAQ come from the germline V gene. With V trimmed by 5 bases and J by 0 bases, 5 bases remained unmatched. CDR3 bases: TGTGCCAGCAGCCCACCGGGACTAGCGGGAGGGAGCACAGATACGCAGTATTTT. Amino acid sequence: CASSPPGLAGGSTDTQYF.

The chain has TRBV7-9 and TRBJ1-5; no definite D call. Germline V gene data show CDR1 as SEHNR and CDR2 as FQNEAQ (reference sequence). This CDR3 has 12 residues. The V end was cut by 3 bases, the J end by 4 bases, with 4 bases between. As DNA, the CDR3 is TGTGCCAGCAGCTTTTATAATCAGCCCCAGCATTTT. As protein: CASSFYNQPQHF. The complete variable domain, with remaining parts taken from reference TRBV7-9 and TRBJ1-5, reads DTGVSQNPRHKITKRGQNVTFRCDPISEHNRLYWYRQTLGQGPEFLTYFQNEAQLEKSRLLSDRFSAERPKGSFSTLEIQRTEQGDSAMYLCASSFYNQPQHFGDGTRLSIL.

Only one count was recorded for this clone. This chain uses TRBV3-1 (or the pseudogene TRBV3-2) with TRBJ1-1, with TRBD1 identical over 7 bases. This CDR3 spans 14 amino acids. Trimming at V came to 7 bases and at J to 3 bases, leaving 8 bases not matched to a gene. Per the germline V gene, CDR1 is LGHDT and CDR2 is YNNKEL (reference sequence). The CDR3 loop reads CASNRGTVYTEAFF. DNA for the CDR3: TGTGCCAGCAACCGTGGGACAGTATACACTGAAGCTTTCTTT.

The chain is built from TRBV28 and TRBJ1-2, with 8 bases lining up with TRBD1. The J segment lost 1 base and the V segment lost 2 bases, leaving 6 bases of the junction unmatched. This CDR3 is built from 16 residues. Germline lookup yields CDR1 MDHEN and CDR2 SYDVKM. The CDR3 region is CASSLTHRGGNYGYTF. The CDR3 bases are TGTGCCAGCAGTTTAACCCACAGGGGGGGTAACTATGGCTACACCTTC.

This clone turned up a few times. V gene TRBV5-1 combines with J gene TRBJ2-3; 7 bases line up with TRBD1. V dropped 0 bases and J dropped 2; count of bases not matched to a gene: 3. Per germline, CDR1 SGHRS and CDR2 YFSETQ. CDR3 length: 15 residues. The CDR3 nucleotides read TGCGCCAGCAGCTTGGAGGGGGCTTTCACAGATACGCAGTATTTT. The encoded protein is CASSLEGAFTDTQYF.

J is TRBJ1-4 and V is TRBV28, with 10 bases matching TRBD1. The CDR3 is 18 residues long. Trimming took 5 bases from V and 3 from J; bases not matched to a gene: 12. The germline V gene has CDR1 MDHEN and CDR2 SYDVKM. CDR3 residues: CASSPTGGASVANEKLFF. In DNA form, the CDR3 reads TGTGCCAGCAGTCCGACAGGGGGCGCGTCTGTAGCTAATGAAAAACTGTTTTTT. The full variable domain, in which reference TRBV28 and TRBJ1-4 provide the parts outside the CDR3, is DVKVTQSSRYLVKRTGEKVFLECVQDMDHENMFWYRQDPGLGLRLIYFSYDVKMKEKGDIPEGYSVSREKKERFSLILESASTNQTSMYLCASSPTGGASVANEKLFFGSGTQLSVL.

This clone was seen only once. The V and J genes are TRBV18 and TRBJ1-5, with 7 bases identical to TRBD1. The CDR3 length is 15 residues. The germline CDR1 and CDR2 sequences are KGHSH and LQKENI. V lost 5 bases and J lost 6; bases outside the gene matches: 10. The CDR3: CASSEDRSLGQPQHF. The CDR3, as DNA: TGTGCCAGCTCAGAGGACAGGTCCTTAGGTCAGCCCCAGCATTTT.

This rearrangement joins TRBV7-9 to TRBJ1-2; 9 bases are a match to TRBD1. The V segment lost 5 bases and the J segment 14 bases; nucleotides outside the gene matches: 15. The CDR3 length is 14 residues. Germline assignment: CDR1 SEHNR and CDR2 FQNEAQ (reference sequence). The CDR3, as DNA: TGTGCCAGCAGCCCAGATCTAGGGGGACAGGGTCAGACCTTC. Protein product: CASSPDLGGQGQTF.

J is TRBJ2-2 and V is TRBV7-6; tentative D call: TRBD1 (6 bases). Germline V gives CDR1 SGHVS, CDR2 FNYEAQ. The CDR3 consists of 17 residues. Between the trimmed V and J ends, which lost 0 bases and 3 bases, there was a span of 14 bases. CDR3 loop: CASSLASGGQYTGELFF. The CDR3 coding sequence is TGTGCCAGCAGCTTAGCGTCCGGCGGACAGTACACCGGGGAGCTGTTTTTT. The complete variable domain, with remaining parts taken from reference TRBV7-6 and TRBJ2-2, reads GAGVSQSPRYKVTKRGQDVALRCDPISGHVSLYWYRQALGQGPEFLTYFNYEAQQDKSGLPNDRFSAERPEGSISTLTIQRTEQRDSAMYRCASSLASGGQYTGELFFGEGSRLTVL.

This chain links TRBV27 with TRBJ2-3; D not certain. The CDR3 sequence is 17 residues long. V dropped 0 bases and J dropped 8 bases, with 21 bases sitting between them. The germline gives CDR1 MNHEY, CDR2 SMNVEV (reference sequence). The CDR3 region is CASSLSFGYQERGTQYF. The CDR3 bases are TGTGCCAGCAGTTTATCATTTGGTTACCAAGAAAGAGGTACGCAGTATTTT.

The V call is TRBV7-2, the J call TRBJ2-7; 9 bases align to TRBD1. The germline V gene encodes CDR1 SGHTA and CDR2 FQGNSA. Germline trimming cut 4 bases from V and 4 bases from J; bases unmatched to any gene: 5. CDR3 length: 14 residues. CDR3 loop: CASSSRGQGYEQYF. DNA for the CDR3: TGTGCCAGCAGCTCCAGGGGACAGGGTTACGAGCAGTACTTC.

Relative to its sample, this clone is medium-sized. The V gene is TRBV3-1 (or the pseudogene TRBV3-2), the J gene TRBJ2-7; 7 nucleotides match TRBD1. The CDR3 is made up of 13 amino acids. The V gene end was trimmed by 0 bases and the J gene end by 6 bases; junction bases not matched to a gene: 2. Germline V gene data show CDR1 as LGHDT and CDR2 as YNNKEL (reference sequence). This chain's CDR3 is CASSQDDRAEQYF. CDR3 nucleotide sequence: TGTGCCAGCAGCCAAGACGACAGGGCCGAGCAGTACTTC.